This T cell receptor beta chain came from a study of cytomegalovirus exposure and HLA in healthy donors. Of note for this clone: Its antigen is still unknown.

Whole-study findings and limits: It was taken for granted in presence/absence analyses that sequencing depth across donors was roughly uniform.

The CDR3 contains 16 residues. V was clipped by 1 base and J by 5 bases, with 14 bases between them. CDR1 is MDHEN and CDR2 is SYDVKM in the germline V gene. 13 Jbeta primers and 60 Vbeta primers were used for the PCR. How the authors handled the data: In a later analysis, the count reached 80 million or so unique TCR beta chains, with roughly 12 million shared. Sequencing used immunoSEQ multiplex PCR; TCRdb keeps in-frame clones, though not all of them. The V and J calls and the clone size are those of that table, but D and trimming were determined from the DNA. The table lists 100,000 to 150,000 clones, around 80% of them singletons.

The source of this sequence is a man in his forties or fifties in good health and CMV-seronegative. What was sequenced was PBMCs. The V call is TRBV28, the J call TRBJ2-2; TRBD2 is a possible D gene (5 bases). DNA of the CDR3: TGTGCCAGCAGTTTATCGGCCCTCGGGGAAACCGGGGAGCTGTTTTTT. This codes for CASSLSALGETGELFF.